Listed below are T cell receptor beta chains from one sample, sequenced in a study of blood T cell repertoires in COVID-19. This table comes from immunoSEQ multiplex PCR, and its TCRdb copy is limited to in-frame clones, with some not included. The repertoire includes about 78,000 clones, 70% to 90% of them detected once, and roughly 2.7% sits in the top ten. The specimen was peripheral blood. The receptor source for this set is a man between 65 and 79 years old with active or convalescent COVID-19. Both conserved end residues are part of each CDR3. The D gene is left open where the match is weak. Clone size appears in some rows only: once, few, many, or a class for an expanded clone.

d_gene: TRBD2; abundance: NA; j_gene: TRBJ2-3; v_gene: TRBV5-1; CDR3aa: CASSVSGTSGRDTQYF; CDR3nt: TGCGCCAGCAGCGTTTCCGGGACTAGCGGGAGGGATACGCAGTATTTT
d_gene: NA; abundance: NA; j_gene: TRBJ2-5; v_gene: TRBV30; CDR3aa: CAWDPQRGETQYF; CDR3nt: TGTGCCTGGGACCCCCAACGGGGTGAGACCCAGTACTTC
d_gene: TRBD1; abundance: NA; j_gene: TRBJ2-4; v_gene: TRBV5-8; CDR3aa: CASSSSGQGSIQYF; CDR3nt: TGTGCCAGCAGCTCCTCCGGACAGGGGTCCATTCAGTACTTC
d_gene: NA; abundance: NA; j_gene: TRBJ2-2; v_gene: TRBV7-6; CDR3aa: CASSPRQSNTGELFF; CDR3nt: TGTGCCAGCAGCCCCCGACAGTCGAACACCGGGGAGCTGTTTTTT
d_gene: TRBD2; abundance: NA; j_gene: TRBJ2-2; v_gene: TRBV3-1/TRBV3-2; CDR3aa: CASSQDLSGTGGELFF; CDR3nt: TGTGCCAGCAGCCAAGATCTTAGCGGGACGGGCGGGGAGCTGTTTTTT
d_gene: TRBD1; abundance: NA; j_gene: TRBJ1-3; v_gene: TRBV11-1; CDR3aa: CASSRDSSGNTIYF; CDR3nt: TGTGCCAGCAGCCGGGACAGCTCTGGAAACACCATATATTTT
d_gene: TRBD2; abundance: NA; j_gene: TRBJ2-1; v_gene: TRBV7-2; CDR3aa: CASSPSGGPWDEQFF; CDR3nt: TGTGCCAGCAGCCCTAGCGGGGGGCCTTGGGATGAGCAGTTCTTC
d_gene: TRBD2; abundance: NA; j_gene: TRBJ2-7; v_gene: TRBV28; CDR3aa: CASSWGLASYEQYF; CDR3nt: TGTGCCAGCAGTTGGGGACTAGCCTCCTACGAGCAGTACTTC
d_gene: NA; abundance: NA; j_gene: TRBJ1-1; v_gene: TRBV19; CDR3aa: CASSIDSGTNGFRTEAFF; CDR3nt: TGTGCCAGTAGTATAGATTCGGGAACAAATGGATTCCGGACTGAAGCTTTCTTT
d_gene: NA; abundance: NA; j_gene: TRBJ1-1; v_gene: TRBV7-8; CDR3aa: CASSHIRDSDSLNTEAFF; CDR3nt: TGTGCCAGCAGCCATATCAGGGATTCGGACAGTCTGAATACTGAAGCTTTCTTT
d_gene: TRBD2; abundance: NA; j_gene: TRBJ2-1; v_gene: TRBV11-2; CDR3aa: CASSLLAGGSYNEQFF; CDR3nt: TGTGCCAGCAGCTTACTAGCGGGAGGGTCCTACAATGAGCAGTTCTTC
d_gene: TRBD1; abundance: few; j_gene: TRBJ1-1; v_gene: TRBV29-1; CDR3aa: CSGTGVANTEAFF; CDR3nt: TGCAGCGGCACAGGGGTTGCGAACACTGAAGCTTTCTTT
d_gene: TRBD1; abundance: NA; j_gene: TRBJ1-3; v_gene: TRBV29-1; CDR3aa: CSARQGVNTIYF; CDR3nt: TGCAGCGCCAGACAGGGTGTCAACACCATATATTTT
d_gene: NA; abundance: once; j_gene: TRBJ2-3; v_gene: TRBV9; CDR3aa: CASSELGGASTDTQYF; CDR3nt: TGTGCCAGCAGCGAGCTCGGCGGCGCTAGCACAGATACGCAGTATTTT
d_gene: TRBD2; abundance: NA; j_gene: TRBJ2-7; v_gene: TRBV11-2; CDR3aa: CASSFSAGGPYF; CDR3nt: TGTGCCAGCAGCTTCTCCGCGGGAGGGCCCTACTTC
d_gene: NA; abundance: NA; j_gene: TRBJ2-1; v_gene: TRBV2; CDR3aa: CASSEKGGSYNEQFF; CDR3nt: TGTGCCAGCAGTGAAAAAGGAGGTTCCTACAATGAGCAGTTCTTC
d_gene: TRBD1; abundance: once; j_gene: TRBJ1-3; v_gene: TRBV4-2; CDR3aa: CASSQGTGERNTIYF; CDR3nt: TGTGCCAGCAGCCAAGGTACAGGGGAACGGAACACCATATATTTT
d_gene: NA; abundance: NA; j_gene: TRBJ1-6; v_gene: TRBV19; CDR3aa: CASTKIPSGSYNSPLHF; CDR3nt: TGTGCCAGTACCAAAATCCCATCGGGGTCCTATAATTCACCCCTCCACTTT
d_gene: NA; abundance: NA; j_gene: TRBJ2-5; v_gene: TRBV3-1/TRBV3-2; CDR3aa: CASSQRVSGGGSETQYF; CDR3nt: TGTGCCAGCAGCCAAAGGGTTTCGGGCGGGGGCTCAGAGACCCAGTACTTC
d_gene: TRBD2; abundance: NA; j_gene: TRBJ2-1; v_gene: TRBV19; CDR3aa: CASSRLSGRSNEQFF; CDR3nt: TGTGCCAGTAGTAGACTGAGCGGGAGGAGCAATGAGCAGTTCTTC
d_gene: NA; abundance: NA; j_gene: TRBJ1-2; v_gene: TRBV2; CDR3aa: CASSSRQTFSYTF; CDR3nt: TGTGCCAGCAGTTCTAGACAGACGTTCAGCTACACCTTC
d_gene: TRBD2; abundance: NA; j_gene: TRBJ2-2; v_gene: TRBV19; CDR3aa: CASSIQRGSTGELFF; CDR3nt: TGTGCCAGTAGTATCCAGCGGGGATCTACCGGGGAGCTGTTTTTT
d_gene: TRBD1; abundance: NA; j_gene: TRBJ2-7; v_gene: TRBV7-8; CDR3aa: CASSLIHRGTGSHEQYF; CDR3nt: TGTGCCAGCAGCTTAATCCACCGAGGGACAGGGTCCCACGAGCAGTACTTC
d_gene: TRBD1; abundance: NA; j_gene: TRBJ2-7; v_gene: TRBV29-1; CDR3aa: CSVVGTGDGGDSYEQYF; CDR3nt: TGCAGCGTTGTGGGGACAGGGGACGGTGGCGACTCCTACGAGCAGTACTTC
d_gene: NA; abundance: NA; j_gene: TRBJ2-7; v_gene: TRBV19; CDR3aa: CASSTRVSSYEQYF; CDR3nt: TGTGCCAGTAGTACCAGGGTCTCCTCCTACGAGCAGTACTTC
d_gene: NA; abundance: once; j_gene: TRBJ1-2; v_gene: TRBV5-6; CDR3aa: CASSFGRAAQGYTF; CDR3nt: TGTGCCAGCAGCTTCGGCAGGGCCGCCCAGGGCTACACCTTC
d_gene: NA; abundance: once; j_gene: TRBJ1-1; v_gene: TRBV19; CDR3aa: CASSMGPGTEAFF; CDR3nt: TGTGCCAGTAGTATGGGGCCCGGGACTGAAGCTTTCTTT
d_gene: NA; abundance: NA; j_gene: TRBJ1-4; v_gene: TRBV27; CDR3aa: CASSPRGTNEKLFF; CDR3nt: TGTGCCAGCAGTCCTAGGGGGACTAATGAAAAACTGTTTTTT
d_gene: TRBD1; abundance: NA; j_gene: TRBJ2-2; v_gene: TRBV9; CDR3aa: CASSTRTGGTGELFF; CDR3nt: TGTGCCAGCAGCACGCGGACAGGGGGGACCGGGGAGCTGTTTTTT
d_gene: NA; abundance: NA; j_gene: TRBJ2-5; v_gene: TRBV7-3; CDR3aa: CASSLENGGKETQYF; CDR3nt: TGTGCCAGCAGCTTAGAGAACGGAGGGAAAGAGACCCAGTACTTC
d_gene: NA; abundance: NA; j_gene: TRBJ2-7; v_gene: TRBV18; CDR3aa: CASSPPRGYGEQYF; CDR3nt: TGTGCCAGCTCACCACCTAGGGGTTACGGCGAGCAGTACTTC
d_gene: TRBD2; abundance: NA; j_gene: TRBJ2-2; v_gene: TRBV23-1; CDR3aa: CASSRGGAYHTGELFF; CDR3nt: TGCGCCAGCAGTCGCGGGGGGGCTTACCACACCGGGGAGCTGTTTTTT
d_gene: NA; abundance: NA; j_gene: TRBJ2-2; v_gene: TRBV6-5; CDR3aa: CASTRERGGELFF; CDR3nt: TGTGCCAGCACCAGAGAAAGAGGCGGGGAGCTGTTTTTT
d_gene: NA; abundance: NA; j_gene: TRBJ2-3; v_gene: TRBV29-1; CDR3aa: CSADSRGLGTDTQYF; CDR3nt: TGCAGCGCTGATTCCAGGGGTTTGGGCACAGATACGCAGTATTTT
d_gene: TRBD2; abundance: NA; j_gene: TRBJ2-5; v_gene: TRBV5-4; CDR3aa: CASRASGRETQYF; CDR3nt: TGTGCCAGCAGGGCCAGCGGGAGAGAGACCCAGTACTTC
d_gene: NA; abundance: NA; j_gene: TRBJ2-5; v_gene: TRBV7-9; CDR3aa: CASSFSQETQYF; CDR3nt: TGTGCCAGCAGCTTCTCCCAAGAGACCCAGTACTTC
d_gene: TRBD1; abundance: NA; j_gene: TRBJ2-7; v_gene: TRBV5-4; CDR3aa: CASSFGTGQYEQYF; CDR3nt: TGTGCCAGCAGCTTCGGGACAGGGCAGTACGAGCAGTACTTC
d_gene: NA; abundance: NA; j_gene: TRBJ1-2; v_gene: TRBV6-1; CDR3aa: CASSEAGGPRGYTF; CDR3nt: TGTGCCAGCAGTGAAGCAGGAGGGCCCCGCGGCTACACCTTC
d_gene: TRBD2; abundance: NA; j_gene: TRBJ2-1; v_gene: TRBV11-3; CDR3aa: CASSTGLVDFMDEQFF; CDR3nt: TGTGCCAGCAGCACCGGACTAGTTGACTTCATGGATGAGCAGTTCTTC
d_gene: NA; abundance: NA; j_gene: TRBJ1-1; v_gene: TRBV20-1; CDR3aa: CSASRNQAEAFF; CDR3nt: TGCAGTGCTAGTAGGAATCAGGCTGAAGCTTTCTTT
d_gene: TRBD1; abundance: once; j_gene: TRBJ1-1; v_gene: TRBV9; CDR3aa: CASSARDRASWNTEAFF; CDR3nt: TGTGCCAGCAGCGCGAGGGACAGGGCATCGTGGAACACTGAAGCTTTCTTT
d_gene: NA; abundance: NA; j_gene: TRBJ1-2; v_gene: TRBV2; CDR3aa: CASSERGDYGYTF; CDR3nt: TGTGCCAGCAGTGAACGGGGGGACTATGGCTACACCTTC
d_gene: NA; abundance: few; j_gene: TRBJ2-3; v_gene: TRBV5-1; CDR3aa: CASSLAGNPTDTQYF; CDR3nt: TGCGCCAGCAGCTTGGCCGGGAACCCAACAGATACGCAGTATTTT
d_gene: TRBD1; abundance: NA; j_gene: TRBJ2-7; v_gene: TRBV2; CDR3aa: CASGGTGNYEQYF; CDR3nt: TGTGCCAGCGGAGGGACAGGGAACTACGAGCAGTACTTC
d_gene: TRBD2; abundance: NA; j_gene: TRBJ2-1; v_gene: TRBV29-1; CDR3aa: CSYRSSGSNEQFF; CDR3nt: TGCAGCTATCGGTCTAGCGGGAGCAATGAGCAGTTCTTC
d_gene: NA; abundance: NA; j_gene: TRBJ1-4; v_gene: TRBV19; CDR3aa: CAAGGGLGPVEKLFF; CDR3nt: TGTGCCGCTGGCGGGGGGTTGGGGCCGGTGGAAAAACTGTTTTTT
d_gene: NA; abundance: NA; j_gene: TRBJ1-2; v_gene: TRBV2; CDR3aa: CASRTQGSGYTF; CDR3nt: TGTGCCAGCAGAACACAGGGCTCTGGCTACACCTTC
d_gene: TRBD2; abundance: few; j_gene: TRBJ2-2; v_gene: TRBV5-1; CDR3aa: CASSSRTSGSGELFF; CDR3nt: TGCGCCAGCAGCTCTCGGACTAGCGGAAGCGGGGAGCTGTTTTTT
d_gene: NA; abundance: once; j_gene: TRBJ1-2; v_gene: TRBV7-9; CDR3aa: CASTRSQQTNYGYTF; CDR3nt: TGTGCCAGCACCAGATCCCAACAAACCAACTATGGCTACACCTTC
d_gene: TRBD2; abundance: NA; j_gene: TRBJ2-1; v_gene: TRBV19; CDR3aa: CASEPWAGESNEQFF; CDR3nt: TGTGCCAGTGAGCCTTGGGCGGGAGAGTCCAATGAGCAGTTCTTC
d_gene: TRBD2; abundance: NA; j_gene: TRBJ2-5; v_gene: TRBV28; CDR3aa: CASTELAGGRETQYF; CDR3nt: TGTGCCAGCACCGAACTAGCGGGAGGTAGAGAGACCCAGTACTTC
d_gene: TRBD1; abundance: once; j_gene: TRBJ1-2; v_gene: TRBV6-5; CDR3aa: CASRRDSPRGYTF; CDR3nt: TGTGCCAGCAGGAGGGACAGCCCTCGGGGCTACACCTTC
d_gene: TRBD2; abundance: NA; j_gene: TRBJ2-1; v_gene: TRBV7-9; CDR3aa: CASSLGRTSGISSYNEQFF; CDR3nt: TGTGCCAGCAGCTTAGGACGGACTAGCGGGATCAGCTCCTACAATGAGCAGTTCTTC
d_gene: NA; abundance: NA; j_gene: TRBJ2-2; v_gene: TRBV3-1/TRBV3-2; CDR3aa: CASRDCRRANTGELFF; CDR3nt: TGTGCCAGCAGAGATTGCCGTCGCGCGAACACCGGGGAGCTGTTTTTT
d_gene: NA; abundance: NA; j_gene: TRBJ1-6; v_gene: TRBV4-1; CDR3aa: CASSQDTDSRGSPLHF; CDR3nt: TGCGCCAGCAGCCAAGATACGGACAGTCGAGGTTCACCCCTCCACTTT
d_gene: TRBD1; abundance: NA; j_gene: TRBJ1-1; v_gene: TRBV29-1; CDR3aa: CSVGEGAGRTEAFF; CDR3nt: TGCAGCGTTGGTGAGGGGGCGGGACGCACTGAAGCTTTCTTT
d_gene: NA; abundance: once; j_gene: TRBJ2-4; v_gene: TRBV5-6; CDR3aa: CASRFRGAKNIQYF; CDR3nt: TGTGCCAGCAGATTTCGGGGTGCCAAAAACATTCAGTACTTC
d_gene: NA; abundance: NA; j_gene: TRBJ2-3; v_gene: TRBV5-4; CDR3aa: CASSFSSFDTQYF; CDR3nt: TGTGCCAGCAGCTTTAGCAGTTTCGATACGCAGTATTTT
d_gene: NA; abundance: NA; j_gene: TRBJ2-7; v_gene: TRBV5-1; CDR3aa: CASSLTGSGAYEQYF; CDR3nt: TGCGCCAGCAGCTTGACGGGGTCGGGGGCCTACGAGCAGTACTTC